This passage covers 25 T cell receptor beta chains from one sample sequenced in a study of response to subunit inactivated influenza vaccine. TCRdb redid the calling of the RT-PCR reads with MiXCR, one entry per CDR3 protein. This sample has approximately 500,000 distinct CDR3 sequences, with under 15% found just once. The input for sequencing was PBMCs from blood, taken 40 to 50 days after vaccination. The receptor set was obtained from a man in his fifties who received an inactivated influenza vaccine.

This clonotype was seen a few times. The chain couples TRBV24-1 to TRBJ2-1; D possibly corresponds to TRBD1 (6 bases). The V and J ends lost 4 bases and 5 bases respectively, with 11 bases between them. Germline CDR1 is KGHDR and CDR2 is SFDVKD. The CDR3 has 14 amino acids. The CDR3 nucleotides are TGTGCCACCAGTGAGTCCTACAGGGACAATGAGCAGTTCTTC. It encodes CATSESYRDNEQFF.

Many counts were recorded for this clonotype. The chain has TRBV5-1 and TRBJ2-7; D gene ambiguous. The CDR3 extends over 15 amino acids. Between the trimmed V and J ends, which lost 0 bases and 0 bases, there was a span of 10 bases. Germline-derived CDR1 and CDR2 are SGHRS and YFSETQ. CDR3 DNA: TGCGCCAGCAGCTTGGGCGGCTGGGACTCCTACGAGCAGTACTTC. Translated: CASSLGGWDSYEQYF.

This clonotype was counted a few times. The chain recombines TRBV7-2 with TRBJ2-3, with D tentatively TRBD1 (5 bases). The V end was cut by 7 bases, the J end by 1 base, with 15 bases between. Germline V gives CDR1 SGHTA, CDR2 FQGNSA. This CDR3 is built from 15 residues. CDR3 nucleotides: TGTGCCAGCAAGACGTCCAGGGTTGGCACAGATACGCAGTATTTT. It yields the protein CASKTSRVGTDTQYF.

To note about this clonotype: At one boundary the junction diverges from the germline segment, which might be a read error. This chain joins TRBV5-6 and TRBJ2-7, with D tentatively TRBD2 (5 bases). The CDR3 consists of 13 residues. Germline-derived CDR1 and CDR2 are SGHDT and YYEEEE. This chain's CDR3 is CAISPGLACEQYF. CDR3 nucleotide sequence: TGTGCCATCAGCCCCGGGCTAGCCTGCGAGCAGTACTTC.

J is TRBJ2-5 and V is TRBV20-1, with 7 bases identical to TRBD2. The V and J ends lost 2 bases and 3 bases, in that order; junction bases with no gene match: 9. Germline V gene sequence: CDR1 DFQATT, CDR2 SNEGSKA (reference sequence). The CDR3 runs to 15 residues. CDR3 residues: CSARPQTSGKETQYF. The CDR3 DNA reads TGCAGTGCTAGACCGCAGACCAGCGGGAAAGAGACCCAGTACTTC.

The V call is TRBV7-9, the J call TRBJ2-3; TRBD2 matches 8 bases. V was pared by 4 bases and J by 3 bases, with 9 bases of the junction left unmatched. The CDR3 totals 16 residues. The germline CDR1 and CDR2 sequences are SEHNR and FQNEAQ (reference sequence). This CDR3 is CASSSLGGGRTDTQYF. The DNA for the CDR3 is TGTGCCAGCAGCTCCCTGGGCGGGGGGCGAACAGATACGCAGTATTTT.

This clonotype has more than one count but fewer than ten. This chain connects TRBV4-3 to TRBJ1-1, with 12 bases matching TRBD1. Looked up from germline, CDR1 is LGHNA and CDR2 is YSLEER. The trim removed 2 bases at V and 5 bases at J, leaving 6 bases unmatched. CDR3 length equals 16 residues. Here the CDR3 reads CASSQRDRGLSTEAFF. CDR3 nucleotides: TGCGCCAGCAGCCAACGGGACAGGGGGCTTAGTACTGAAGCTTTCTTT.

This clonotype has more than one count but fewer than ten. The J gene is TRBJ2-1, the V gene TRBV6-5, with 8 bases matching TRBD2. V gave up 4 bases and J gave up 6 bases; unmatched junction bases: 8. Germline-derived CDR1 and CDR2 are MNHEY and SVGAGI. The CDR3 covers 15 residues. The CDR3 is CASSSVGRAGNEQFF. The CDR3 DNA reads as TGTGCCAGCAGTTCCGTCGGGAGGGCCGGCAATGAGCAGTTCTTC.

This clonotype was seen more than once but under ten times. The rearrangement joins TRBV24-1 to TRBJ2-3, with 7 bases lining up with TRBD2. J lost 1 base, V lost 0 bases, and 15 bases had no gene match. Germline V gene data show CDR1 as KGHDR and CDR2 as SFDVKD. The CDR3 covers 20 residues. CDR3 nucleotide sequence: TGTGCCACCAGTGATTTGGGGGGAGGGGCAGGGAGTAAAGGCACAGATACGCAGTATTTT. Residues: CATSDLGGGAGSKGTDTQYF.

This clonotype has only a few counts. This chain joins TRBV4-3 and TRBJ2-7; 8 nucleotides agree with TRBD1. Germline V lookup: CDR1 LGHNA, CDR2 YSLEER. The CDR3 spans 16 residues. The ends lost 0 bases at V and 6 bases at J; junction bases unmatched: 10. The CDR3, as DNA: TGCGCCAGCAGCCAAGATCTGGCGAGACAGGGGTTCGAGCAGTACTTC. Protein: CASSQDLARQGFEQYF.

This clonotype was detected only a few times. The chain is built from TRBV7-2 and TRBJ2-5; 8 nucleotides align to TRBD2. From germline, CDR1 is SGHTA and CDR2 FQGNSA. This CDR3 is 14 amino acids long. With V trimmed by 5 bases and J by 3 bases, 5 bases remained unmatched. The CDR3 DNA reads TGTGCCAGCAGCCACTGGACTAGCAAAGAGACCCAGTACTTC. It translates to CASSHWTSKETQYF.

Only one count was recorded for this clonotype. The chain carries TRBV20-1 and TRBJ2-7; the D gene is possibly TRBD1 (6 bases). The CDR3 totals 14 residues. Germline loops: CDR1 DFQATT, CDR2 SNEGSKA (reference sequence). V lost 2 bases, J lost 1 base, and 12 bases lay in between. This chain's CDR3 is CSARSPQGSYEQYF. CDR3 bases: TGCAGTGCTAGAAGTCCCCAGGGGTCCTACGAGCAGTACTTC.

This clonotype was seen a few times. The V call is TRBV6-2 or TRBV6-3, the J call TRBJ2-1; tentatively, D is TRBD1 (6 bases). Germline-derived CDR1 and CDR2 are MNHEY and SVGEGT. Trimming took off 6 bases at V and 7 bases at J, with 13 bases between the two ends. The CDR3 consists of 13 residues. The DNA for the CDR3 is TGTGCCAGCAGGACGGACAGTCGGAATGAGCAGTTCTTC. Protein sequence: CASRTDSRNEQFF.

CDR3 region: CSARDPLAGGTDTQYF. DNA of the CDR3: TGCAGTGCTAGAGATCCGCTAGCGGGGGGTACAGATACGCAGTATTTT. The chain is built from TRBV20-1 and TRBJ2-3; 11 bases map to TRBD2. CDR1 and CDR2 from the germline V gene are DFQATT and SNEGSKA (reference sequence). The CDR3 is made up of 16 amino acids. J gave up 3 bases and V 0 bases, and 5 bases lay outside the gene matches.

V usage is TRBV20-1 and J usage is TRBJ2-7; 7 nucleotides line up with TRBD1. The germline gives CDR1 DFQATT, CDR2 SNEGSKA (reference sequence). This CDR3 region has 15 residues. V shed 6 bases, J shed 2 bases, and the junction held 13 bases outside the gene matches. This CDR3 reads CSAGIRAGTAYEQYF. The CDR3 bases are TGCAGTGCCGGAATAAGGGCCGGGACAGCCTACGAGCAGTACTTC.

This clonotype was counted at least ten times. This chain uses TRBV12-3 or TRBV12-4 with TRBJ2-1; 7 bases match TRBD2. The junction had 9 bases not matched to a gene; V was cut back by 7 bases and J by 3 bases. The CDR3 runs 15 residues. DNA for the CDR3: TGTGCCAGCAAGGGTGGGCGGGGGAGCTACAATGAGCAGTTCTTC. This sequence encodes CASKGGRGSYNEQFF.

This clonotype was recorded many times. This chain links TRBV7-9 with TRBJ2-1, with 11 positions matching TRBD2. Losses at the gene ends were 4 bases for V and 6 bases for J; bases not matched to a gene: 5. Germline V gene sequence: CDR1 SEHNR, CDR2 FQNEAQ (reference sequence). The CDR3 runs 15 residues. CDR3 amino acids: CASSSPGLAVNEQFF. DNA for the CDR3: TGTGCCAGCAGCTCGCCGGGACTAGCGGTCAATGAGCAGTTCTTC.

This clonotype occurred many times. The chain recombines TRBV4-2 with TRBJ1-1; TRBD1 might be the D (6 bases). Trimming removed 3 bases at V and 0 bases at J, with 14 bases between. The CDR3 is 16 amino acids. Germline loops: CDR1 LGHNA, CDR2 YNFKEQ. In DNA, the CDR3 is TGTGCCAGCAGCCAGTCTCCAGGGGCCTTGAACACTGAAGCTTTCTTT. This gives the protein CASSQSPGALNTEAFF.

V is TRBV7-8 and J is TRBJ2-2, with D unclear. The CDR3 runs to 14 residues. Between the trimmed V and J ends, which lost 3 bases and 1 base, there was a span of 6 bases. The V gene's germline CDR1 is SGHVS and CDR2 FQNEAQ. The CDR3 here is CASSFNLNTGELFF. In DNA, the CDR3 is TGTGCCAGCAGCTTTAACTTGAACACCGGGGAGCTGTTTTTT.

This clonotype occurred a few times. This chain connects TRBV12-3 or TRBV12-4 to TRBJ2-5; 8 bases are shared with TRBD2. The CDR3 length is 13 residues. The V and J ends lost 7 bases and 2 bases, in that order; junction bases with no gene match: 3. CDR3: CASTIAGQETQYF. The DNA of the CDR3 is TGTGCCAGCACCATAGCGGGGCAAGAGACCCAGTACTTC.

Only a few counts were recorded for this clonotype. No conserved phenylalanine or tryptophan is present at the end of the CDR3, so a read error is the likely explanation. DNA of the CDR3: TGTGCCACCAGCACGACAGGGAATCCTTACGAGCAGTACTTG. It specifies CATSTTGNPYEQYL. The chain combines TRBV15 with TRBJ2-7; 7 bases line up with TRBD1. V lost 4 bases, J lost 4 bases, and 7 bases stayed unmatched. The CDR3 sequence is 14 residues long. Germline-derived CDR1 and CDR2 are LNHNV and YYDKDF (reference sequence).

This clonotype was picked up a small number of times. The chain uses TRBV12-3 or TRBV12-4 and TRBJ2-1; D not resolved. CDR3 length equals 15 residues. V was shortened by 3 bases and J by 6 bases, with 15 bases between the two germline ends. The CDR3 is CASSFAPDIGNEQFF. CDR3 nucleotides: TGTGCCAGCAGTTTTGCCCCGGATATCGGCAATGAGCAGTTCTTC.

CDR3 residues: CASSVAGTGGDTQYF. The CDR3 nucleotides are TGTGCCAGCAGCGTGGCAGGGACGGGGGGGGATACGCAGTATTTT. The chain employs TRBV28 and TRBJ2-3; TRBD2 agrees at 8 bases. Trimming at V came to 6 bases and at J to 6 bases, leaving 11 bases not matched to a gene. The germline V gene has CDR1 MDHEN and CDR2 SYDVKM. The CDR3 spans 15 residues.

This clonotype was detected many times. The genes are TRBV7-9 and TRBJ2-3; TRBD1 matches at 10 bases. There are 16 residues in the CDR3. J lost 2 bases, V lost 2 bases, and 4 bases had no gene match. CDR1 is SEHNR, CDR2 FQNEAQ, per germline (reference sequence). CDR3 sequence: CASSLSTGGLTDTQYF. The CDR3, as DNA: TGTGCCAGCAGCTTATCGACAGGGGGCCTCACAGATACGCAGTATTTT.

This rearrangement joins TRBV6-2 or TRBV6-3 to TRBJ1-5, with D uncertain. Germline assignment: CDR1 MNHEY and CDR2 SVGEGT. V lost 8 bases to trimming and J lost 0 bases, with 5 bases between them. The CDR3 is 12 residues long. The CDR3 DNA follows: TGTGCCAGCGGGTTTAGCAATCAGCCCCAGCATTTT. It encodes CASGFSNQPQHF.